The clone carrying this TCR beta chain was observed a handful of times. Its antigen remains unknown. The sample belongs to a study of T-cell reconstitution after alpha-beta-depleted transplantation in children. Points from the study as a whole: It was newly produced T cells that mostly accounted for T-cell counts and diversity one year after transplant. The origin of alpha-beta T cells about two months after transplant was reportedly several hundred expanded graft clones. Certain patients had high TCRbeta diversity at day 60, and it came from recipient T cells and thymic progenitors that survived.

This sample's TCRbeta library carried unique molecular identifier barcodes. TCRdb re-called the PCR reads with MiXCR, one entry per CDR3 protein. This table has fewer than 150,000 distinct CDR3 sequences, more than 20% appearing once. There are 14 residues in the CDR3. Trimming removed 5 bases from V and 0 bases from J, with 10 bases in between. This clonotype was sampled from a male patient between 2 and 15 years old who had a stem cell transplant for chronic granulomatous disease, so the T cells may come from the graft donor. The V and J genes are TRBV12-3 or TRBV12-4 and TRBJ1-2; D is ambiguous. The source material was PBMCs, mostly from graft donor cells, sampled 180 days after TCRalphabeta/CD19-depleted stem cell transplant. This CDR3 is CASSPAGANYGYTF. CDR3 nucleotides: TGTGCCAGCAGTCCTGCCGGGGCTAACTATGGCTACACCTTC.